Each of the 27 T cell receptor beta chains below was sequenced from the same sample in a study of blood T cell repertoires in COVID-19. Produced via immunoSEQ multiplex PCR; TCRdb's table is partial and in-frame only. This sample yields roughly 190,000 clones, of which 76% are seen a single time; roughly a sixth belongs to the top ten. Sequencing was performed on PBMCs or T cells enriched from blood (not recorded which). These receptors were collected from a woman in her 50s with acute COVID-19.

This chain connects TRBV7-6 to TRBJ2-3; tentative D call: TRBD1 (5 bases). This CDR3 has 15 residues. Trimming pared 5 bases from V and 5 bases from J, leaving 17 bases between. Germline CDR1 is SGHVS and CDR2 is FNYEAQ. CDR3 sequence reads: CASSPLPGQGDTQYF. Written as DNA, the CDR3 is TGTGCCAGCAGCCCGTTGCCAGGGCAGGGAGATACGCAGTATTTT.

The V call is TRBV5-1, the J call TRBJ2-1; TRBD1 might be the D (6 bases). The CDR3 is made up of 13 amino acids. In germline, CDR1 is SGHRS, CDR2 YFSETQ. V lost 4 bases and J 7 bases, leaving 12 bases between the germline ends. CDR3 DNA sequence: TGCGCCAGCAGCCTCAGGGGTGGGAATGAGCAGTTCTTC. Amino acid sequence: CASSLRGGNEQFF.

The chain combines TRBV4-1 with TRBJ1-2; D possibly corresponds to TRBD1 (5 bases). The CDR3 is made up of 15 amino acids. V lost 2 bases to trimming and J lost 7 bases, with 17 bases between them. CDR1 and CDR2 (germline): MGHRA, YSYEKL. In DNA, the CDR3 is TGCGCCAGCAGCCAACCACAGGAAGGAGTCCGTGGCTACACCTTC. Its translation: CASSQPQEGVRGYTF.

The chain joins TRBV28 to TRBJ2-5; D not certain. Trimming pared 6 bases from V and 2 bases from J, leaving 7 bases between. This CDR3 is 12 amino acids long. Germline assignment: CDR1 MDHEN and CDR2 SYDVKM. CDR3 DNA: TGTGCCAGCAGCTATAGACAAGAGACCCAGTACTTC. Its translation: CASSYRQETQYF.

The CDR3 DNA is TGTGCCAGCAGTTACAGACTAGCGGGGGTACAAGAGACCCAGTACTTC. Protein product: CASSYRLAGVQETQYF. This sequence joins TRBV6-5 and TRBJ2-5; 12 nucleotides match TRBD2. This CDR3 region has 16 residues. Losses at the gene ends were 2 bases for V and 2 bases for J; bases not matched to a gene: 3. Germline-derived CDR1 and CDR2 are MNHEY and SVGAGI.

The chain joins TRBV30 to TRBJ1-1; D perhaps matches TRBD1 (5 bases). Germline CDR1 GTSNPN, CDR2 SVGIG (reference sequence). The CDR3 covers 14 residues. V dropped 0 bases and J dropped 2 bases, with 10 bases sitting between them. The CDR3 coding sequence is TGTGCCTGGAGTGTACAGGTCCCCAACACTGAAGCTTTCTTT. Translation gives CAWSVQVPNTEAFF.

V usage is TRBV28 and J usage is TRBJ2-5; TRBD1 matches at 8 bases. J was trimmed by 5 bases and V by 7 bases; bases with no gene match: 12. The CDR3 is 15 residues long. The germline gives CDR1 MDHEN, CDR2 SYDVKM. The CDR3, as DNA: TGTGCCAGCACCCGTAGTGGACAGGGCCGGGAGACCCAGTACTTC. Translating gives CASTRSGQGRETQYF.

This sequence joins TRBV19 and TRBJ1-1; D is unresolved. The CDR3 runs 13 residues. The ends were cut back, 8 bases at V and 1 base at J, with 11 bases in the middle. Germline lookup yields CDR1 LNHDA and CDR2 SQIVND (reference sequence). CDR3 sequence: CASPGIGNTEAFF. In DNA form, the CDR3 reads TGTGCCAGTCCCGGGATTGGGAACACTGAAGCTTTCTTT.

The chain carries TRBV24-1 and TRBJ2-3; no reliable D call. Trimming took off 7 bases at V and 8 bases at J, with 12 bases between the two ends. CDR3 length: 12 amino acids. Germline values: CDR1 KGHDR, CDR2 SFDVKD. CDR3 amino acids: CATSDLGATQYF. In nucleotides, the CDR3 is TGTGCCACCAGCGACCTGGGCGCTACGCAGTATTTT.

This chain uses TRBV18 with TRBJ2-3, with D perhaps TRBD1 (6 bases). The germline gives CDR1 KGHSH, CDR2 LQKENI. The CDR3 extends over 14 amino acids. With 7 bases removed from V and 1 base from J, the gap between germline ends came to 12 bases. The CDR3 here is CASFQTGGTDTQYF. CDR3 nucleotide sequence: TGTGCCAGCTTCCAGACAGGAGGCACAGATACGCAGTATTTT.

V and J are TRBV29-1 and TRBJ1-4; D gene unclear. The CDR3 contains 13 residues. In germline, CDR1 is SQVTM, CDR2 ANQGSEA. V was trimmed by 0 bases and J by 3 bases, leaving 5 bases between them. CDR3 residues: CSVEEAPNEKLFF. For the CDR3, the DNA is TGCAGCGTTGAAGAGGCCCCTAATGAAAAACTGTTTTTT.

The chain joins TRBV7-9 to TRBJ2-2; D uncertain. Germline values: CDR1 SEHNR, CDR2 FQNEAQ (reference sequence). The CDR3 spans 15 residues. V was shortened by 2 bases and J by 1 base, with 8 bases between the two germline ends. The CDR3 nucleotides read TGTGCCAGCAGCTTACGGTCGGGGAACACCGGGGAGCTGTTTTTT. It encodes CASSLRSGNTGELFF.

The chain employs TRBV2 and TRBJ2-3, with a weak D call TRBD2 (5 bases). This CDR3 comprises 14 residues. CDR1 and CDR2 from the germline V gene are SNHLY and FYNNEI. The ends were cut back, 2 bases at V and 0 bases at J, with 6 bases in the middle. Here the CDR3 DNA reads TGTGCCAGCAGTGAAAGGACTAGCACAGATACGCAGTATTTT. This gives the protein CASSERTSTDTQYF.

Turning to this clone: This sample includes further DNA sequences coding for the same CDR3. The rearrangement links TRBV20-1 to TRBJ2-7, with TRBD2 identical over 13 bases. This CDR3 comprises 16 residues. Per germline, CDR1 DFQATT and CDR2 SNEGSKA (reference sequence). CDR3 loop: CSASKKLAGGPYEQYV. As DNA, the CDR3 is TGCAGTGCCAGTAAGAAACTAGCGGGGGGGCCATACGAACAGTACGTC.

V usage is TRBV18 and J usage is TRBJ1-4, with D perhaps matching TRBD1 (6 bases). Germline-derived CDR1 and CDR2 are KGHSH and LQKENI. There are 14 residues in the CDR3. Trimming left V 2 bases short and J 8 bases short, with 12 bases between. This chain's CDR3 is CASSPNTGNEKLFF. The DNA for the CDR3 is TGTGCCAGCTCACCAAACACAGGGAACGAAAAACTGTTTTTT. The variable domain in full, with the rest retrieved from reference TRBV18 and TRBJ1-4, is NAGVMQNPRHLVRRRGQEARLRCSPMKGHSHVYWYRQLPEEGLKFMVYLQKENIIDESGMPKERFSAEFPKEGPSILRIQQVVRGDSAAYFCASSPNTGNEKLFFGSGTQLSVL.

The rearrangement uses TRBV5-1 and TRBJ1-2, with TRBD1 matching 7 bases. The germline gives CDR1 SGHRS, CDR2 YFSETQ. The CDR3 has 14 amino acids. Unmatched junction bases numbered 1, after V lost 0 bases and J lost 2 bases. CDR3 region: CASSLGDRNYGYTF. The CDR3, as DNA: TGCGCCAGCAGCTTGGGGGACAGAAACTATGGCTACACCTTC.

The chain recombines TRBV7-8 with TRBJ2-3, with TRBD1 matching over 10 bases. Trimming took 1 base from V and 10 from J; bases not matched to a gene: 5. Germline V lookup: CDR1 SGHVS, CDR2 FQNEAQ. This CDR3 has 14 amino acids. The CDR3 protein is CASSLGQGAAAQYF. Written as DNA, the CDR3 is TGTGCCAGCAGCTTAGGACAGGGGGCGGCAGCGCAGTATTTT.

V is TRBV24-1 and J is TRBJ1-1; the match to TRBD1 covers 8 bases. CDR3 length: 15 residues. Germline CDR1 and CDR2: KGHDR and SFDVKD. The V segment lost 4 bases and the J segment 9 bases; nucleotides outside the gene matches: 12. This CDR3 reads CATSEGQGGRVKAFF. CDR3 nucleotides: TGTGCCACCAGTGAAGGACAGGGTGGACGCGTAAAAGCTTTCTTT.

The chain links TRBV5-4 to TRBJ2-5; the match to TRBD1 covers 8 bases. With V trimmed by 4 bases and J by 2 bases, 7 bases remained unmatched. Germline values: CDR1 SGHNT, CDR2 YYREEE (reference sequence). This CDR3 spans 15 amino acids. The CDR3: CASSQLTGVQETQYF. The CDR3 coding sequence is TGTGCCAGCAGCCAACTGACAGGGGTACAAGAGACCCAGTACTTC.

The gene calls are TRBV6-5 and TRBJ1-1; TRBD1 agrees at 7 bases. CDR3 length: 16 residues. V gave up 2 bases and J gave up 1 base; unmatched junction bases: 7. From germline, CDR1 is MNHEY and CDR2 SVGAGI. CDR3 sequence reads: CASSYRRTGENTEAFF. CDR3 in DNA: TGTGCCAGCAGTTACCGACGGACAGGAGAGAACACTGAAGCTTTCTTT.

This sequence joins TRBV9 and TRBJ1-1, with D maybe TRBD1 (6 bases). The CDR3 totals 11 residues. V was pared by 9 bases and J by 4 bases, with 10 bases between. CDR1 and CDR2 from the germline V gene are SGDLS and YYNGEE. CDR3 nucleotide sequence: TGTGCCAAAAGGACAGCCACTGAAGCTTTCTTT. It translates to CAKRTATEAFF. Full variable domain (outside the CDR3, taken from reference TRBV9 and TRBJ1-1): DSGVTQTPKHLITATGQRVTLRCSPRSGDLSVYWYQQSLDQGLQFLIQYYNGEERAKGNILERFSAQQFPDLHSELNLSSLELGDSALYFCAKRTATEAFFGQGTRLTVV.

This clone was observed a handful of times. The chain uses TRBV20-1 and TRBJ1-2; 8 nucleotides agree with TRBD1. Germline V gene data show CDR1 as DFQATT and CDR2 as SNEGSKA (reference sequence). This CDR3 is built from 15 residues. Trimming cost V 3 bases and J 2 bases; bases outside gene matches: 8. The DNA of the CDR3 is TGCAGTGCTAGTGGCTGGACAGGGCGAAACTATGGCTACACCTTC. Its protein is CSASGWTGRNYGYTF.

The table lists this clone with a few counts. The CDR3 protein is CASSDSGEDTGELFF. The CDR3, as DNA: TGTGCCAGCAGCGATTCAGGGGAAGACACCGGGGAGCTGTTTTTT. This chain joins TRBV6-5 and TRBJ2-2, with a tentative D call TRBD1 (6 bases). Germline V gene sequence: CDR1 MNHEY, CDR2 SVGAGI. The CDR3 sequence is 15 residues long. The V end was cut by 6 bases, the J end by 3 bases, with 14 bases between.

This clone occurred once. V gene TRBV30 combines with J gene TRBJ1-4; a weak D match, TRBD1 (6 bases). This CDR3 contains 14 residues. Germline-derived CDR1 and CDR2 are GTSNPN and SVGIG (reference sequence). The V end lost 0 bases, the J end lost 8 bases, and 13 bases lay between the germline ends. In DNA form, the CDR3 reads TGTGCCTGGAGTGTCGGGGGGGCAAGAGAAAAACTGTTTTTT. It codes for CAWSVGGAREKLFF.

This clone was observed a few times. The chain joins TRBV6-2 or TRBV6-3 to TRBJ1-2; 8 bases map to TRBD1. V was pared by 4 bases and J by 3 bases, with 7 bases of the junction left unmatched. Germline V gene sequence: CDR1 MNHEY, CDR2 SVGEGT. The CDR3 extends over 15 amino acids. The CDR3 loop reads CASSSRDRWDYGYTF. CDR3 coding DNA: TGTGCCAGCAGTTCCCGGGACAGGTGGGACTATGGCTACACCTTC.

V usage is TRBV24-1 and J usage is TRBJ2-1; TRBD1 might be the D (6 bases). Germline CDR1 is KGHDR and CDR2 is SFDVKD. There are 15 residues in the CDR3. V shed 3 bases and J shed 8 bases, with 16 bases lying between them. CDR3 nucleotide sequence: TGTGCCACCAGTGATCCCGGGACACCTGGGGATGAGCAGTTCTTC. Its protein is CATSDPGTPGDEQFF.

The chain employs TRBV24-1 and TRBJ1-2; 11 bases line up with TRBD1. J lost 9 bases, V lost 0 bases, and 5 bases had no gene match. The CDR3 has 15 residues. Germline CDR1 is KGHDR and CDR2 is SFDVKD. In DNA, the CDR3 is TGTGCCACCAGTGATTTGGGACAGGGGGCCAGGAGCTACACCTTC. Translating it yields CATSDLGQGARSYTF.